This T cell receptor beta chain came from a study (dated by TCRdb to the mid-2010s). Regarding the study in general: The study examined whether tumor-infiltrating Tregs in breast cancer are drawn from blood Tregs or arise in situ by conversion from other CD4+ T cell subsets.

From the cysteine up to the phenylalanine, the CDR3 has a length of 16 residues. Just CDR3 DNA is preserved here, 48 bases in frame from base 1. Trimming takes 6 bases from V and 2 bases from J, and the germline ends sit 19 bases apart. Per the germline V gene (reference sequence), MNHEY is the CDR1 and SMNVEV is the CDR2. Broader findings and caveats from the paper: Validation in the larger cohort was restricted to a single TCR beta V-J rearrangement rather than whole repertoires. In terms of TCR gene usage, tumor memory CD4+ T cells clustered together with blood and lymph node memory CD4+ cells, as well as with lymph node naive CD4+ cells. The TCR alpha and beta sequences of tumor-infiltrating Tregs showed the greatest overlap with tumor naive CD4+ T cells, followed by blood naive CD4+ T cells.

Concerning this clonotype itself: Its antigen specificity is not known. The record has no base qualities; no much larger clone is one base away.

Full-length TCR variable regions were amplified by 5' RACE PCR with constant-region reverse primers, followed by semi-nested PCR with Nested Universal Primer A. The ReliaPrep RNA Cell Miniprep System was used to extract total RNA, which was then reverse transcribed into 5'RACE-ready cDNA with the SMARTer RACE 5'/3' Kit. Full-length TCR alpha and beta libraries were barcoded with multiplex adaptors and sequenced on an Illumina MiSeq. The authors' pipeline ran thus. For each of nine subset-tissue groups, sequencing data from the five patients were combined, and the groups were compared by unsupervised clustering of TCR gene usage. Repertoire similarity was calculated with the Morisita-Horn index, weighting shared sequences by their contribution to each repertoire. TCRdb trimmed public reads at Q25 via fastp, called clones via MiXCR and kept in-frame beta chains. Each record represents a unique CDR3 protein, reported with the most common genes and DNA among its rows. The V and J calls shown here were made by TCRdb, not taken from the authors' results. The sample table contains some 62,000 distinct CDR3 sequences; only one count was recorded for roughly 30% of them. Jointly, the top ten make up 2% to 2.5% of the sample.

To purify naive CD4+ T cells, the Miltenyi Naive CD4+ T Cell Isolation kit was used, and CD25 microbeads served to deplete Tregs. Tregs, naive and memory CD4+ T cells from tumor, blood and ipsilateral draining lymph nodes of a handful of breast cancer patients underwent full-length TCR alpha and beta sequencing. Tumor tissue and lymph nodes from ipsilateral axillary dissection were perfused with PBS, minced and digested with collagenase I and hyaluronidase. Sorted cell populations were confirmed by FACS to exceed 90% purity. This TCR was sampled from a female donor with breast cancer. This sequence uses TRBV27 and TRBJ2-5, with the identity of the D gene unclear. Sample: tumor-infiltrating naive CD4+ T cells sorted from the breast tumor. This specimen's cell subset or site label, per the study, means: naive CD4+ T cells, CD4+CD45RA+CD25-. The CDR3 here reads CASSQNPRLLQETQYF. At the DNA level, the sequence is TGTGCCAGCAGCCAGAACCCCCGACTCCTACAAGAGACCCAGTACTTC.